This T cell receptor (beta chain) was identified during a study of Graves' ophthalmopathy and Graves' hyperthyroidism. CDR3 regions of TCR beta were amplified from RNA transcripts. Investigators did first-round RT-PCR with HTBI primers, then second-round multiplex PCR. MiXCR, applied by TCRdb to the multiplex PCR reads, yields one record per CDR3 protein. The sample holds approximately 700,000 distinct CDR3 sequences, 35% to 50% seen once. J lost 5 bases, V lost 6 bases, and 17 bases had no gene match. Germline-derived CDR1 and CDR2 are DFQATT and SNEGSKA (reference sequence). The CDR3 loop spans 18 amino acids. The study excluded patients with other autoimmune diseases, uncontrolled infections, pregnancy or lactation. Clinicians made diagnoses from clinical symptoms, serum thyroxine, TRAb, thyroid ultrasound and orbital computed tomography.

The V call is TRBV20-1, the J call TRBJ2-5; TRBD2 matches at 14 bases. This TCR came from an adult man with Graves' ophthalmopathy. The sequencing input was peripheral blood. The CDR3 DNA sequence: TGCAGTGCGGAATTTGACAGGGAGGGACTAGCGGGAGTGGAGACCCAGTACTTC. Protein sequence: CSAEFDREGLAGVETQYF.